This passage covers 15 T cell receptor beta chains from one sample sequenced in a study of T cells in Graves' hyperthyroidism and ophthalmopathy. TCR beta CDR3 regions were amplified from RNA transcripts. In the first-round RT-PCR of the TCR CDR3, the HTBI primer set was used. MiXCR, run by TCRdb on the multiplex PCR reads, gives a single entry per CDR3 protein. This sample has some 570,000 distinct CDR3 sequences, with approximately 17% found just once. Source material: blood. Receptors originate from a woman aged 18-29 years with Graves' ophthalmopathy.

Turning to this clonotype: A read error may account for a junction end that differs from germline. This chain links TRBV20-1 with TRBJ1-1; 8 bases fit TRBD1. This CDR3 contains 16 residues. From germline, CDR1 is DFQATT and CDR2 SNEGSKA (reference sequence). The CDR3 sequence: CSARVVGQAKNIEAFF. The CDR3 DNA follows: TGCAGTGCTAGAGTTGTGGGACAGGCGAAGAACATTGAAGCTTTCTTT.

This clonotype was found a few times. V and J are TRBV7-9 and TRBJ1-2; D is undetermined. Germline assignment: CDR1 SEHNR and CDR2 FQNEAQ (reference sequence). CDR3 size: 14 residues. The V end lost 4 bases, the J end lost 4 bases, and 13 bases lay between the germline ends. Here the CDR3 DNA reads TGTGCCAGCAGCTCGGACGGCAGTACCTATGGCTACACCTTC. Amino acids: CASSSDGSTYGYTF. Variable domain in full (rest from reference TRBV7-9 and TRBJ1-2): DTGVSQNPRHKITKRGQNVTFRCDPISEHNRLYWYRQTLGQGPEFLTYFQNEAQLEKSRLLSDRFSAERPKGSFSTLEIQRTEQGDSAMYLCASSSDGSTYGYTFGSGTRLTVV.

Details on this clonotype: A much larger clonotype is one base distant, so this may be a read error. This chain joins TRBV7-2 and TRBJ2-7; TRBD2 is a possible D gene (5 bases). The V gene's germline CDR1 is SGHTA and CDR2 FQGNSA. The CDR3 consists of 16 residues. V was shortened by 3 bases and J by 0 bases, with 15 bases between the two germline ends. CDR3 DNA: TGTGCCAGCAGCTTGGGAGTAGCGCGCCGCTCCTACGAGCAGTACTTC. Amino acid sequence: CASSLGVARRSYEQYF. Combining the CDR3 with reference TRBV7-2 and TRBJ2-7 gives the whole variable domain GAGVSQSPSNKVTEKGKDVELRCDPISGHTALYWYRQSLGQGLEFLIYFQGNSAPDKSGLPSDRFSAERTGGSVSTLTIQRTQQEDSAVYLCASSLGVARRSYEQYFGPGTRLTVT.

This clonotype was counted at least ten times. The chain uses TRBV6-1 and TRBJ1-6, with 7 bases that match TRBD1. Germline lookup yields CDR1 MNHNS and CDR2 SASEGT. The CDR3 spans 14 residues. The trim removed 4 bases at V and 8 bases at J, leaving 5 bases unmatched. This chain's CDR3 is CASSVGTAYSPLHF. In DNA, the CDR3 is TGTGCCAGCAGTGTTGGGACAGCCTATTCACCCCTCCACTTT.

This clonotype occurred many times. The chain uses TRBV7-2 and TRBJ1-1, with a weak D call TRBD1 (6 bases). V dropped 0 bases and J dropped 4 bases, with 15 bases sitting between them. This CDR3 is built from 16 residues. Germline V gene lookup returns CDR1 SGHTA and CDR2 FQGNSA. The CDR3 protein is CASSLAPRQAGTEAFF. The CDR3 DNA follows: TGTGCCAGCAGCTTAGCCCCAAGACAGGCCGGCACTGAAGCTTTCTTT.

This clonotype has only a few counts. The J gene is TRBJ2-1, the V gene TRBV9; D uncertain. Trimming took 0 bases from V and 7 from J, leaving 14 bases between them. CDR1 is SGDLS, CDR2 YYNGEE, per germline. The CDR3 is 15 amino acids. CDR3 residues: CASSVAPTLSNEQFF. CDR3 coding DNA: TGTGCCAGCAGCGTAGCCCCCACCCTATCTAATGAGCAGTTCTTC.

This clonotype was picked up many times. The chain recombines TRBV20-1 with TRBJ2-7; D is possibly TRBD2 (5 bases). The CDR3 has 16 amino acids. Germline assignment: CDR1 DFQATT and CDR2 SNEGSKA (reference sequence). V shed 0 bases and J shed 1 base, with 16 bases lying between them. The CDR3 sequence: CSARDIGNPTSYEQYF. CDR3 coding DNA: TGCAGTGCTAGAGATATCGGGAACCCAACTTCCTACGAGCAGTACTTC.

Only a few counts were recorded for this clonotype. V and J are TRBV30 and TRBJ1-5, with a tentative D call TRBD1 (6 bases). V was trimmed by 4 bases and J by 0 bases, leaving 19 bases between them. Germline V gene lookup returns CDR1 GTSNPN and CDR2 SVGIG (reference sequence). The CDR3 is 17 residues long. CDR3 in amino acids: CAWNNGGGGFSNQPQHF. In DNA form, the CDR3 reads TGTGCCTGGAATAACGGGGGAGGGGGATTTAGCAATCAGCCCCAGCATTTT.

This clonotype was seen at least ten times. CDR3 sequence: CASSPEDRGLDEQYF. CDR3 nucleotide sequence: TGCGCCAGCAGCCCCGAGGACAGGGGTCTCGACGAGCAGTACTTC. The genes are TRBV5-1 and TRBJ2-7; TRBD1 agrees at 9 bases. With V trimmed by 4 bases and J by 5 bases, 10 bases remained unmatched. This CDR3 region has 15 residues. Germline CDR1 SGHRS, CDR2 YFSETQ.

Many counts were recorded for this clonotype. This chain links TRBV29-1 with TRBJ2-5; possibly TRBD2 for D (5 bases). Trimming left V 4 bases short and J 0 bases short, with 12 bases between. The CDR3 is 14 amino acids. Germline values: CDR1 SQVTM, CDR2 ANQGSEA. The CDR3 region is CSVADYQYQETQYF. The CDR3 DNA sequence: TGCAGCGTTGCCGACTATCAGTACCAAGAGACCCAGTACTTC.

On this clonotype itself: Its ends do not fully match the called genes, so a read error is possible. The rearrangement uses TRBV4-2 and TRBJ2-5; TRBD2 agrees at 11 bases. There are 16 residues in the CDR3. Germline CDR1 is LGHNA and CDR2 is YNFKEQ. The CDR3: CASSLRLAGIQETRYF. As DNA, the CDR3 is TGTGCCAGCAGCCTTAGACTAGCGGGGATACAAGAGACCCGGTACTTC.

In its sample, this clonotype was seen many times. The chain employs TRBV3-1 and TRBJ2-7; D is unclear. The V and J ends lost 0 bases and 4 bases respectively, with 13 bases between them. CDR1 LGHDT and CDR2 YNNKEL come from the germline V gene (reference sequence). The CDR3 has 15 residues. As DNA, the CDR3 is TGTGCCAGCAGCCAAGACCCCAAAGCGACATACGAGCAGTACTTC. Protein: CASSQDPKATYEQYF.

The CDR3 DNA sequence: TGTGCCAGCAGCCCCGGGACAGGGCCAACCTACGAGCAGTACTTC. It codes for CASSPGTGPTYEQYF. This chain joins TRBV28 and TRBJ2-7; 9 positions agree with TRBD1. Germline assignment: CDR1 MDHEN and CDR2 SYDVKM. The V gene end was trimmed by 6 bases and the J gene end by 2 bases; junction bases not matched to a gene: 8. The CDR3 sequence is 15 residues long.

This clonotype appeared many times. This chain links TRBV27 with TRBJ2-1; the D is unclear. The CDR3 covers 13 residues. Per the germline V gene, CDR1 is MNHEY and CDR2 is SMNVEV (reference sequence). The ends were cut back, 3 bases at V and 7 bases at J, with 10 bases in the middle. The CDR3 region is CASSLQILNEQFF. The CDR3 bases are TGTGCCAGCAGTTTGCAAATCCTTAATGAGCAGTTCTTC.

As for this clonotype: A much more abundant neighbour one base away suggests this may be a read error. CDR3 bases: TGCGCCAGCAGCTCGGGACGGAAGAACACTGAAGCTTTCTTT. Its translation is CASSSGRKNTEAFF. This chain joins TRBV5-1 and TRBJ1-1, with TRBD1 as a possible D gene (5 bases). V was pared by 3 bases and J by 1 base, with 10 bases between. CDR1 and CDR2 from the germline V gene are SGHRS and YFSETQ. This CDR3 region has 14 residues.